This T cell receptor (beta chain) was profiled in a study of blood T cells in healthy people across ages. The study, taken as a whole, reports: It was not known whether donors were CMV positive (a possible confounder of expanded clonotype changes). Unsorted PBMC material precluded a definitive naive versus antigen-experienced comparison.

This CDR3 region has 12 residues. V lost 6 bases and J lost 10, with 13 bases in between. With regard to this clonotype: The antigen remains undetermined.

The use of a sample-barcoded 5' primer and a J-beta primer mix characterized a second PCR of 7 to 11 cycles. TCRdb used MiXCR to reprocess the 5' RACE reads, holding one entry per CDR3 protein. This table has about 650,000 distinct CDR3 sequences, over 40% appearing once. This sequence was found in an elderly woman in good health. The gene calls are TRBV12-3 or TRBV12-4 and TRBJ1-5; D unclear. The sample was blood. In DNA, the CDR3 is TGTGCCAGCAGACTAGCTCGGGAACCCCAGCATTTT. Amino acid sequence: CASRLAREPQHF.